Following are 7 T cell receptor beta chains from one sample sequenced in a study of blood T cells in healthy people across ages. Alongside a J-beta primer mix, a sample-barcoded 5' primer served in a second PCR lasting about 7 to 12 cycles. TCRdb re-analysed the 5' RACE reads in MiXCR, keeping a single row per CDR3 protein. The profile shows about 1.5 million distinct CDR3 sequences, less than 45% of them singletons. The sequencing input was blood. Receptors were obtained from a woman aged 18-29 years in good health.

The rearrangement joins TRBV14 to TRBJ2-1, with TRBD2 identical over 8 bases. CDR3 length equals 13 residues. Trimming at V came to 4 bases and at J to 8 bases, leaving 4 bases not matched to a gene. Germline CDR1 is SGHDN and CDR2 is FVKESK. The CDR3 loop reads CASSLGLAHEQFF. CDR3 nucleotides: TGTGCCAGCAGCCTTGGACTAGCCCATGAGCAGTTCTTC.

The chain joins TRBV7-6 to TRBJ2-5; weak D call: TRBD1 (7 bases). There are 18 residues in the CDR3. Germline loops: CDR1 SGHVS, CDR2 FNYEAQ. V shed 5 bases and J shed 3 bases, with 25 bases lying between them. CDR3 residues: CASSVVGEAGGVEETQYF. The CDR3 nucleotides are TGTGCCAGCAGCGTGGTAGGGGAGGCAGGGGGAGTGGAAGAGACCCAGTACTTC.

This clonotype was observed once. The chain joins TRBV12-3 or TRBV12-4 to TRBJ2-3, with unresolved D. Trimming left V 4 bases short and J 2 bases short, with 10 bases between. This CDR3 spans 14 amino acids. The CDR3 sequence: CASSSGEYTDTQYF. In DNA, the CDR3 is TGTGCCAGCAGTTCGGGCGAGTACACAGATACGCAGTATTTT.

This clonotype was seen a handful of times. This chain links TRBV6-5 with TRBJ2-7, with 7 bases matching TRBD1. CDR1 MNHEY and CDR2 SVGAGI come from the germline V gene. V gave up 2 bases and J gave up 5 bases; unmatched junction bases: 3. There are 13 residues in the CDR3. The CDR3 coding sequence is TGTGCCAGCAGTTACAACAGGGGCGACGAGCAGTACTTC. Amino acid sequence: CASSYNRGDEQYF.

This clonotype turned up a few times. The V call is TRBV11-2, the J call TRBJ1-1; D unresolved. CDR1 and CDR2 (germline): SGHAT, FQNNGV. The CDR3 covers 16 residues. The germline V and J ends were trimmed by 1 base and 4 bases, with 16 bases remaining between them. The chain's CDR3 is CASSLGFGRTGTEAFF. CDR3 DNA sequence: TGTGCCAGCAGCTTAGGGTTCGGAAGAACTGGCACTGAAGCTTTCTTT.

The rearrangement joins TRBV30 to TRBJ2-5, with 7 nucleotides matching TRBD2. Germline CDR1 is GTSNPN and CDR2 is SVGIG (reference sequence). CDR3 size: 15 residues. V shed 3 bases and J 5 bases; nucleotides not matched to a gene: 12. For the CDR3, the DNA is TGTGCCTGGAGCGATAAGTCGGGACTAAGGGAGACCCAGTACTTC. This gives the protein CAWSDKSGLRETQYF. Full variable domain (rest looked up from reference TRBV30 and TRBJ2-5): SQTIHQWPATLVQPVGSPLSLECTVEGTSNPNLYWYRQAAGRGLQLLFYSVGIGQISSEVPQNLSASRPQDRQFILSSKKLLLSDSGFYLCAWSDKSGLRETQYFGPGTRLLVL.

This clonotype was counted between two and nine times. The J gene is TRBJ2-2, the V gene TRBV25-1, with a weak D call TRBD1 (5 bases). There are 15 residues in the CDR3. Germline-derived CDR1 and CDR2 are MGHDK and SYGVNS. V lost 3 bases and J 6 bases, leaving 14 bases between the germline ends. The CDR3 DNA follows: TGTGCCAGCAGTGACTCGCAGGGTTTCTCCGGGGAGCTGTTTTTT. Translating it yields CASSDSQGFSGELFF.